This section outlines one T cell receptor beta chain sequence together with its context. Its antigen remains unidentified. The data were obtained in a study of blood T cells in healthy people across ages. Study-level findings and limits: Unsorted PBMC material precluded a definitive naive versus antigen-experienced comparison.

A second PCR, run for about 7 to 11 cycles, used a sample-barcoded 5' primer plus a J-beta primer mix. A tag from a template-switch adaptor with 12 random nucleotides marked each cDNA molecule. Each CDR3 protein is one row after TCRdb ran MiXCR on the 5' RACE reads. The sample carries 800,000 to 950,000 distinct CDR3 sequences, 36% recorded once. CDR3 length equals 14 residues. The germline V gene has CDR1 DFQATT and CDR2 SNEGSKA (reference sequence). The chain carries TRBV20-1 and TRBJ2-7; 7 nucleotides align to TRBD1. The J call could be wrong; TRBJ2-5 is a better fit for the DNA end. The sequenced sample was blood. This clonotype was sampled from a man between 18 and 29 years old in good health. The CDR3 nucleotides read TGCAGTGCTCCCTTGACAGGGTGGCAAGAGACCCAGTACTTC. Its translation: CSAPLTGWQETQYF.